This TCR beta chain is drawn from a study of breast tumors, draining lymph nodes, adjacent tissues. The CDR3 loop spans 15 amino acids. Trimming shortened V by 0 bases and J by 1 base, and 12 bases separated the two germline ends. Germline CDR1 is DFQATT and CDR2 is SNEGSKA (reference sequence). MiXCR, applied by TCRdb to the multiplex PCR reads, yields one record per CDR3 protein. Of over 10,000 distinct CDR3 sequences listed, roughly three quarters are singletons. The sequence was collected from a female donor with breast cancer. Some clones in this sample may be carry-over from other donors' samples. The sequencing input was tumor-adjacent breast tissue. The chain recombines TRBV20-1 with TRBJ2-5, with TRBD2 as a possible D gene (6 bases). The CDR3 DNA reads as TGCAGTGCTAGAGATCCGGGAGCCCTCCAAGAGACCCAGTACTTC. It codes for CSARDPGALQETQYF.